This T cell receptor (beta chain) was sequenced in a study of cytomegalovirus exposure and HLA in healthy donors (dated by TCRdb to the late 2010s). Some background on the complete study: In an earlier analysis of 550 to 750 of the donors, about 260 Gb of sequence data and 90 million to 130 million unique TCR beta sequences from about 190 million T cells were reported. Every discovery cohort repertoire had been produced on one sequencing platform. The genetic ancestry cluster associated with self-reported Caucasian donors included around four fifths of the roughly 400 genotyped donors. A separate validation cohort of approximately 120 different subjects was used in addition to the 666-subject first cohort. The study used immunosequencing to profile the T cell repertoires of some 600 subjects and linked those repertoires to cytomegalovirus serostatus. Because of strong linkage in the cohort, roughly five DR-DQ haplotypes were treated as single units for association and clustering. The number of typed donors differed by locus: roughly 620-640 for A, B, C, DRB1 and DQB1; 500 to 550 for DQA1; some 610 for DPA1; and 400 to 480 for DPB1. A later analysis re-analyzed previously published TCR beta repertoires from about 730 donors and added high-resolution HLA genotyping to study TCR occurrence patterns. HLA typing covered class I and class II loci at four-digit resolution. On average, around 240,000 unique TCR beta nucleotide sequences were sequenced per donor among 398 genotyped donors of the cohort, with around 19% of those sequences being non-productive. To predict cytomegalovirus infection status, the study brought together high-throughput TCR immunosequencing, statistical association of individual TCRs with disease status, and machine learning. The study aimed to test whether cataloging public T cell receptors could reveal signatures of past pathogen exposure. An earlier analysis of several hundred of the donors applied high-throughput TCR beta sequencing to assess whether each TCR beta V gene segment acted as functional or pseudogenic. An early release that covered fewer than 800 HLA-typed donors contained approximately 300 gigabases of sequencing data and around 80 million unique TCR sequences. In a later genetic analysis, genome-wide SNP genotypes for 398 of the 666 donors were used, and that subset was treated as a discovery cohort. The later analysis used no new phenotypic data to find candidate immune exposures, relying instead on TCR beta sequences and their occurrence across donors. Donor age, sex, ethnicity and CMV serostatus were collected together with the repertoire data.

In regard to this clone: The antigen it binds to is not known. Within one base of it there is no much larger clone, and no base qualities were kept.

In total, approximately 610 healthy bone marrow donors made up the cohort. All cohort members were sampled while nominally healthy, although unrecorded immune exposures were likely present. The donor tested CMV seronegative and was one of the 352 seronegative cohort members. Every donor gave a peripheral blood sample, and the peripheral blood mononuclear cells from that sample were used for TCR beta sequencing. Genomic DNA extraction from the blood cell samples was performed with the Qiagen DNeasy Blood Extraction Kit. To prepare the library, the immunoSEQ multiplex PCR assay was applied. For the multiplex PCR, a mixture combining 60 forward primers for TCR Vbeta segments and 13 reverse primers for TCR Jbeta segments was used. Amplification of the CDR3 region of rearranged TCR beta genes was performed with a multiplex PCR assay on genomic DNA. The amplified TCR beta libraries were sequenced on the Illumina HiSeq System as 87-base-pair reads. On the authors' methods: A later analysis tallied roughly 78 million unique TCR beta chains across the approximately 670 repertoires, and approximately 12 million of those chains were shared by two or more donors. Raw reads were error-corrected and collapsed into unique sequences by a nearest-neighbor algorithm in which closely related sequences were merged to remove PCR and sequencing errors. To assign V, D and J gene segments, CDR3 sequences were aligned to IMGT reference sequences. For a sequence to be retained, a match of at least six nucleotides was required to both a V gene segment and a J gene segment. A rearrangement was called productive if the CDR3 had no stop codons and remained in frame with V and J, and every other rearrangement was called non-productive. CDR3 was defined according to IMGT convention as the region running from the second conserved V-encoded cysteine to the conserved J-encoded phenylalanine. Sequences without an unambiguous match to a single V gene segment were excluded from the earlier analysis of several hundred of the donors. In an earlier analysis of several hundred of the donors, V segments were called functional above 56.7% productive rearrangements and were called segregating when the between-donor standard deviation exceeded 5%. A statistical classification framework was developed to diagnose cytomegalovirus status using the catalog of TCR beta chain sequences. V and J gene assignment, in a later analysis, came from comparing TCR nucleotide sequences with IMGT/GENE-DB human TR gene sequences. Using the TCRdist pipeline, a later analysis assigned CDR3 sequences along with most-parsimonious VDJ recombination scenarios. In a later analysis, each TCR beta chain was defined by its CDR3 amino acid sequence together with its V-gene family, and reads without a unique V-gene family were excluded. A later analysis removed 592 highly shared, low-generation-probability nucleotide sequences to deal with suspected cross-contamination and a sequencing artifact. In a later analysis, a clonal expansion index was calculated for each public chain from normalized within-repertoire ranks of inferred template counts. In a later analysis, generation probabilities were computed with a VDJ recombination model fitted to out-of-frame rearrangements, and the resulting probabilities were checked against IGoR. In a later analysis, hypergeometric tests were used to score TCR-TCR, TCR-HLA and TCR-CMV co-occurrence, with a repertoire-size bias correction applied to TCR pairs. A later analysis estimated false discovery rates by permuting HLA or CMV assignments 20 times. In a later analysis, co-occurring TCRs were grouped with DBSCAN, and TCRdist sequence similarity was added when clustering was performed within HLA-allele-positive subsets. For co-occurrence clustering, repertoires with fewer than 30,000 or more than 120,000 public chains were excluded, along with 5 or 6 repertoires with anomalous nucleotide sharing. TCRdb's version of the immuneACCESS table is confined to in-frame rearrangements and falls short of the full clone set. An unresolved V gene accounts for under half of the shortfall where checked; the remainder is of unknown origin. From that table come the V and J calls and clone size; the DNA was used to work out D and trimming. Recorded for this sample are 150,000 to 200,000 clones; 70% to 90% of them occurred a single time. Approximately 2.1% of the sample is in the top ten clones.

General study outcomes and caveats: The only immune exposure information available for the cohort was CMV serostatus. According to a later analysis, TCR association rates differed among HLA loci, with DRB1 alleles showing the most associated TCRs and HLA-C alleles showing the fewest. A later analysis associated 16,951 TCR beta sequences with specific HLA alleles at a false discovery rate of 0.05. Because counts were too low, around 17 rarely observed V segments, including chromosome 9 orphons, were left out of the earlier analysis of a few hundred of the donors. A few of the identified cytomegalovirus-associated TCR beta chains were confirmed in vitro to be specific for cytomegalovirus antigens. A further reported finding was that TCR beta sequences accurately predicted the HLA-A and HLA-B alleles for most subjects in the first cohort. A later genetic analysis reported fewer N-insertions in productive TCRs among donors in an Asian-associated ancestry cluster than the roughly 620-donor mean. Compared with equally common non-associated chains, HLA-associated TCR beta chains in a later analysis were more clonally expanded and had lower generation probabilities. According to the authors, the approach could potentially be generalized to other disease states and immunological phenotypes. In a later genetic analysis, a missense DCLRE1C variant was associated with V-gene and J-gene trimming of TCR beta chains, and the association was replicated in an independent cohort. Presence/absence analyses assumed roughly uniform sequencing depth across donors, an assumption that may not hold. In both the original and validation cohorts, the classifier was reported to diagnose cytomegalovirus status with high specificity and sensitivity. While some public TCRs were present in many individuals, most TCR sequences turned up only very rarely across donors. Because HLA typing was unavailable for some donors at each locus, only the typed subset was used in association tests. A later analysis found that most CMV-associated TCR beta chains appeared HLA-restricted, with HLA associations seemingly driven largely by CMV exposure. Some IMGT-functional V segments, including TRBV6-2 and TRBV6-3, could not be told apart with the 87-base-pair reads, so those segments were excluded. A total of fewer than 200 TCR beta chains were listed by the study as associated with cytomegalovirus. In an earlier analysis of 500 to 650 of the donors, most TCR beta V segments appeared in productive rearrangements about 87% or about 30% of the time, broadly matching IMGT annotations. In a later analysis, several top co-occurrence clusters were reported to appear linked to parvovirus B19, influenza, CMV and Epstein-Barr virus. A group of highly shared sequence variants was considered likely to be a technical artifact of the sequencing pipeline. When HLA alleles, especially DR and DQ, strongly co-occurred, attributing TCR associations to individual alleles was difficult. This cohort had only TCR beta chains sequenced, and the lack of alpha or paired-chain data limited which features could be detected. Linkage disequilibrium might explain the correlated functional status among segregating V segments, but an unknown experimental factor could not be excluded.

Germline trimming amounts to 2 bases on V and 7 bases on J, with 8 as the count of junction bases outside the gene matches. Spanning cysteine to phenylalanine, the CDR3 consists of 14 amino acids. The entry retains the CDR3 DNA only, 42 bases that are in frame from base 1. For CDR1 and CDR2, the germline V gene lists SGHRS and YFSETQ. The chain joins TRBV5-1 to TRBJ2-7, with TRBD2 matching 8 junction bases. The receptor's source is a woman aged 50 to 65 in good health and CMV-seronegative. Sequencing input: PBMCs. The nucleotide sequence is TGCGCCAGCAGCTTTTCAGCGGGAGCTGGGGAGCAGTACTTC. It translates to CASSFSAGAGEQYF.